This T cell receptor (beta chain) was identified in a study of blood T cell repertoires in COVID-19. On the study more broadly: Donors in the United States, Italy and Spain gave samples during acute or convalescent COVID-19. The cDNA or gDNA used as material had been derived from T cells, B-cell-depleted T cells, or PBMCs.

Enrolled through a virtual design, the participants were between roughly 18 and 90 years of age and came from around 25 US areas. This CDR3 contains 12 residues. In germline, CDR1 is ENHRY, CDR2 SYGVKD. V was cut by 11 bases and J by 4 bases, with 14 bases left in between. The assay was immunoSEQ multiplex PCR, and TCRdb's table has in-frame clones only and misses some. This sample has roughly 220,000 clones, with around 91% found just once. This clone is a singleton in its sample. Source material: PBMCs or T cells enriched from blood (not recorded which). This chain links TRBV10-3 with TRBJ1-1; TRBD1 might be the D (6 bases). This TCR came from a woman younger than 30 in a cohort exposed to, infected with or recovered from COVID-19 (not recorded which). CDR3: CASQGPGTEAFF. In DNA, the CDR3 is TGTGCCTCACAGGGACCGGGCACTGAAGCTTTCTTT.